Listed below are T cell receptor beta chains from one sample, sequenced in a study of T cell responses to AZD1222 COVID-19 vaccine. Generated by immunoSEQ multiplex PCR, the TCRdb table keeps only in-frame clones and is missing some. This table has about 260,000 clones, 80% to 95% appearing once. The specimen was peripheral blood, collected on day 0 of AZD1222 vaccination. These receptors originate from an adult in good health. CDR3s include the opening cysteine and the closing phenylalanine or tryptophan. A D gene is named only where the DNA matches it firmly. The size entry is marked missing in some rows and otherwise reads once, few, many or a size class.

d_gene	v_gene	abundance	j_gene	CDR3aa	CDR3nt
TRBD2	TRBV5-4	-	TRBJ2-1	CASSLGGLAENEQFF	TGTGCCAGCAGCTTGGGGGGACTAGCGGAGAATGAGCAGTTCTTC
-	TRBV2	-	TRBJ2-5	CASSEIAQETQYF	TGTGCCAGCAGTGAAATAGCGCAAGAGACCCAGTACTTC
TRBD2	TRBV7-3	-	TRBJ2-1	CASSFSGRKGDEQFF	TGTGCCAGCAGCTTTAGCGGGAGGAAGGGCGATGAGCAGTTCTTC
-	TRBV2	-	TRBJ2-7	CASSEAPLGVAEQYF	TGTGCCAGCAGTGAAGCTCCCCTTGGGGTAGCCGAGCAGTACTTC
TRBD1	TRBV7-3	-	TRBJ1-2	CASSFGGQGGNYGYTF	TGTGCCAGCAGCTTCGGCGGACAGGGGGGAAACTATGGCTACACCTTC
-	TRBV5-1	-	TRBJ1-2	CASSPARTNYGYTF	TGCGCCAGCAGCCCCGCGAGGACGAACTATGGCTACACCTTC
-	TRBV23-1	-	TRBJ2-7	CASTPPSVGIYEQYF	TGCGCCAGCACCCCACCTTCGGTAGGAATTTACGAGCAGTACTTC
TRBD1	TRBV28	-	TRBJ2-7	CASSHLMDGQGAGEQYF	TGTGCCAGCAGTCACTTAATGGATGGACAGGGGGCTGGGGAGCAGTACTTC
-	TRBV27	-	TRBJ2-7	CASGTEYEQYF	TGTGCCAGTGGGACGGAGTACGAGCAGTACTTC
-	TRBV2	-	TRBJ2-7	CASSVGQGSLF	-
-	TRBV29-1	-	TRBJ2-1	CSVVLANYNEQFF	TGCAGCGTTGTCCTAGCGAACTACAATGAGCAGTTCTTC
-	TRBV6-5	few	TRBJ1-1	CATRSPGTEAFF	TGTGCCACCCGATCGCCGGGAACTGAAGCTTTCTTT
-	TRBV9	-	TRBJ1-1	CASSVSPYYPDGITNTEAFF	TGTGCCAGCAGCGTCAGCCCCTACTATCCCGACGGAATAACTAACACTGAAGCTTTCTTT
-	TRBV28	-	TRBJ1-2	CASSLTQGSYGYTF	TGTGCCAGCAGTTTAACCCAAGGTTCCTATGGCTACACCTTC
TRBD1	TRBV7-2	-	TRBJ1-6	CASSHSRGRGSPLHF	TGTGCCAGCAGCCACTCCAGGGGGCGAGGTTCACCCCTCCACTTT